Each of the 3 T cell receptor beta chains below was sequenced from the same sample in a study of blood T cell repertoires in COVID-19. TCRdb's table, derived via immunoSEQ multiplex PCR, lists solely in-frame clones and lacks some. The data contain approximately 190,000 clones, 80% to 85% of them seen just once; the ten biggest clones take up roughly 6.1%. Sequencing was performed on peripheral blood. The receptors originated from a woman aged 40-49 years with acute or convalescent COVID-19.

The CDR3 sequence: CASSYQGWAGELFF. CDR3 nucleotide sequence: TGCGCCAGCAGCTATCAGGGGTGGGCCGGGGAGCTGTTTTTT. This chain uses TRBV5-1 with TRBJ2-2; TRBD1 might be the D (6 bases). CDR3 length: 14 amino acids. V was pared by 3 bases and J by 6 bases, with 12 bases between. The germline V gene has CDR1 SGHRS and CDR2 YFSETQ.

This rearrangement joins TRBV14 to TRBJ2-2; 11 nucleotides match TRBD2. Germline V gives CDR1 SGHDN, CDR2 FVKESK. The CDR3 consists of 20 residues. J lost 2 bases, V lost 0 bases, and 11 bases had no gene match. The CDR3 bases are TGTGCCAGCAGCCAAGATCGATCGACTAGCGGGGCTATCAACACCGGGGAGCTGTTTTTT. It is translated as CASSQDRSTSGAINTGELFF.

This clone was found a few times. The same CDR3 can be traced to other DNA sequences in this sample. The V gene is TRBV28, the J gene TRBJ1-6; no definite D call. From germline, CDR1 is MDHEN and CDR2 SYDVKM. V shed 8 bases and J shed 7 bases, with 12 bases lying between them. CDR3 length equals 13 residues. The CDR3 is CASSPRLNSPLHF. The CDR3 region has the DNA TGTGCCAGCTCCCCCAGGTTAAATTCACCCCTCCACTTT.